This TCR beta chain was identified during a study of type 1 regulatory T cells. Overall study: This in vitro CD4 product, T-allo10, is enriched for Tr1 cells and alloantigen-specific.

Worth noting for this clonotype: Its antigen remains unknown.

TCRdb reprocessed the reads via MiXCR and lists one record per CDR3 protein. The profile shows about 60,000 distinct CDR3 sequences, 62% of them singletons. This CDR3 comprises 14 residues. V was cut by 6 bases and J by 12 bases, with 26 bases left in between. Germline CDR1 reads DFQATT; CDR2 reads SNEGSKA (reference sequence). The rearrangement joins TRBV20-1 to TRBJ1-2; D possibly corresponds to TRBD1 (6 bases). The TCR sequence derives from a human donor in good health. The sequenced sample was cultured non-Tr1 T cells, either the whole culture or a sorted T cell fraction (not recorded which). In DNA, the CDR3 is TGCAGTGCAACCCTAGACAGGCTTTGGGCTGCCAACACCTTC. Translation gives CSATLDRLWAANTF.